The 2 T cell receptor beta chains below all came from one sample that was sequenced in a study of blood T cell repertoires in COVID-19. Profiled with immunoSEQ multiplex PCR; TCRdb holds only in-frame clones, not every one. The sample has 200,000 to 250,000 clones, almost 90% seen once. The specimen was PBMCs or T cells enriched from blood (not recorded which). The receptors here all came from a woman between 45 and 65 years old with acute COVID-19.

The chain uses TRBV30 and TRBJ2-3; 9 bases agree with TRBD2. CDR1 and CDR2 (germline): GTSNPN, SVGIG (reference sequence). The CDR3 is 16 residues long. The V segment lost 0 bases and the J segment 2 bases; nucleotides outside the gene matches: 6. The CDR3 sequence is CAWSVRSGGFTDTQYF. As DNA, the CDR3 is TGTGCCTGGAGTGTACGGAGCGGGGGGTTCACAGATACGCAGTATTTT.

V is TRBV5-1 and J is TRBJ1-3; TRBD1 might be the D (6 bases). Germline V CDR1 and CDR2: SGHRS, YFSETQ. V was pared by 0 bases and J by 4 bases, with 11 bases between. CDR3 length: 15 residues. As DNA, the CDR3 is TGCGCCAGCAGCTTGGAGGGGGGGCCCGGAAACACCATATATTTT. Amino acid sequence: CASSLEGGPGNTIYF.